This T cell receptor (beta chain) is drawn from a study of OX40 agonist ivuxolimab in advanced cancers. Concerning this clone itself: What it recognizes is unknown.

The CDR3 covers 14 residues. Deletions cut 3 bases from V and 2 bases from J, with 9 bases between. CDR1 is PRHDT, CDR2 FYEKMQ, per germline (reference sequence). The protocol was immunoSEQ multiplex PCR, while the TCRdb copy is restricted to in-frame clones and leaves out a portion. The sample has tens of thousands of clones; around three quarters are singletons. Overall study findings and caveats: Averaging showed that CD8+ T cells had more expanded clones than CD4+ did. There were also nonresponders showing low normalized T-cell clonal expansion. Partly responding patients at 0.1-3.0 mg/kg showed some of the smallest clonal expansion. Circulating CD4+ and CD8+ T cells showed clonal expansion by week 6 at 0.1 to 3.0 mg/kg.

The sequence came from an adult with an advanced solid tumor such as melanoma, head and neck, liver or kidney cancer. Sample: CD4+ or CD8+ T cells sorted from blood, taken in a trial of the OX40 agonist ivuxolimab. The chain is built from TRBV13 and TRBJ2-3, with D unresolved. DNA for the CDR3: TGTGCCAGCAGCTTTGGTCGGAACACAGATACGCAGTATTTT. Amino acids: CASSFGRNTDTQYF.